These T cell receptor beta chains were read from a single sample in a study of blood T cell repertoires in COVID-19. Some clones are missing from TCRdb's copy, which holds only in-frame ones; the method was immunoSEQ multiplex PCR. The table has approximately 180,000 clones, approximately 87% seen once; the top ten hold about an eighth. What was sequenced was peripheral blood. These receptors were taken from a woman aged 65 to 85 with COVID-19, enrolled during active disease. Each CDR3 is given with its conserved first and last residue. A D gene is named only where the DNA matches it firmly. Clone size is shown for a subset of rows, as once, few, many or a class of expanded clone.

j_gene | d_gene | v_gene | abundance | CDR3nt | CDR3aa
TRBJ1-2 | TRBD1 | TRBV27 | once | TGTGCCAGCAGACGCGGGACAGGATCCTATGGCTACACCTTC | CASRRGTGSYGYTF
TRBJ2-3 | . | TRBV3-1/TRBV3-2 | . | TGTGCCAGCAGCCAGTTTGATCTAGCGAAACAAGGCGGAGATACGCAGTATTTT | CASSQFDLAKQGGDTQYF
TRBJ2-2 | TRBD2 | TRBV7-7 | few | TGTGCTAGCAGCTTGGGGGGACTATTAACCGGGGAGCTGTTTTTT | CASSLGGLLTGELFF
TRBJ1-1 | . | TRBV5-1 | few | TGCGCCAGCAGCCTGGCAGGCGCCTTAGACACTGAAGCTTTCTTT | CASSLAGALDTEAFF
TRBJ1-5 | . | TRBV30 | . | TGTGCCGTAGGGAGGTACAATCAGCCCCAGCATTTT | CAVGRYNQPQHF
TRBJ1-1 | TRBD1 | TRBV6-5 | . | TGTGCCAGCAGGCTACCGACAGGGTACAACACTGAAGCTTTCTTT | CASRLPTGYNTEAFF
TRBJ1-1 | . | TRBV29-1 | few | TGCAGCGTTGAACGGCAGACTAGCACTGAAGCTTTCTTT | CSVERQTSTEAFF
TRBJ1-2 | . | TRBV30 | . | TGTGCCTGGAGGGGGGCCTCAACCTATGGCTACACCTTC | CAWRGASTYGYTF
TRBJ1-1 | TRBD1 | TRBV10-3 | . | TGTGCCATCAGGGGACAGCAGAACACTGAAGCTTTCTTT | CAIRGQQNTEAFF
TRBJ2-7 | . | TRBV28 | . | TGTGCCAGCACCAAGTCGGGGGGCCGGTACGAGCAGTACTTC | CASTKSGGRYEQYF
TRBJ2-1 | TRBD2 | TRBV10-3 | . | TGTGCCATCGGGACTAGCGGGATAGGGCACAATGAGCAGTTCTTC | CAIGTSGIGHNEQFF
TRBJ1-1 | TRBD1 | TRBV7-8 | . | TGTGCCAGCAGCTCCAGACAGGGGGCCTTGTCAGAAGCTTTCTTT | CASSSRQGALSEAFF
TRBJ1-1 | . | TRBV6-2/TRBV6-3 | . | TGTGCCAGCAGTTCCGCAGGGGATAGCACTGAAGCTTTCTTT | CASSSAGDSTEAFF
TRBJ2-2 | . | TRBV5-8 | . | TGTGCCAGCAGCACCGGGACACAAAACACCGGGGAGCTGTTTTTT | CASSTGTQNTGELFF
TRBJ1-2 | . | TRBV10-3 | . | TGTGCCACCGTTGAAAAAGCGGGCGGGAAGAATGGCTACACCTTC | CATVEKAGGKNGYTF
TRBJ2-3 | TRBD1 | TRBV29-1 | . | TGCAGCGTTGCGCAGGGGGCGGGAGATACGCAGTATTTT | CSVAQGAGDTQYF
TRBJ2-3 | TRBD1 | TRBV20-1 | once | TGCAGTGCTAGTAAGGACAGGAAAGGTACGCAGTATTTT | CSASKDRKGTQYF
TRBJ2-3 | . | TRBV6-5 | . | TGTGCCAGCAGCGGGGTGGGGGATACGCAGTATTTT | CASSGVGDTQYF
TRBJ1-2 | . | TRBV16 | . | TGTGCCAGCAGCACGACGGGATCGGGCTATGGCTACACCTTC | CASSTTGSGYGYTF
TRBJ1-5 | . | TRBV13 | . | TGTGCCAGCGGCCAGGGCAGGGCGGGCAATCAGCCCCAGCATTTT | CASGQGRAGNQPQHF
TRBJ1-2 | . | TRBV10-3 | . | TGTGCCATCAGGACAAAAGGCTATGGCTACACCTTC | CAIRTKGYGYTF
TRBJ2-3 | . | TRBV29-1 | . | TGCAGCGTTGATGAACAGAGCACAGATACGCAGTATTTT | CSVDEQSTDTQYF
TRBJ2-1 | . | TRBV28 | . | TGTGCCAGCAGCGAATCCGGGAGAACCTATAGGAATGAGCAGTTCTTC | CASSESGRTYRNEQFF
TRBJ1-6 | TRBD1 | TRBV5-6 | . | TGTGCCAGCAGCCAGACTCCGGGACAGATTAATTCACCCCTCCACTTT | CASSQTPGQINSPLHF
TRBJ1-6 | TRBD1 | TRBV6-5 | . | TGTGCCAGCAGTTGGGGAGACAGGGTGGAGAATTCACCCCTCCACTTT | CASSWGDRVENSPLHF
TRBJ2-7 | . | TRBV5-5 | once | TGTGCCAGCAGCCAAAACGGACAGAGCTCCTACGAGCAGTACTTC | CASSQNGQSSYEQYF
TRBJ2-3 | TRBD2 | TRBV24-1 | . | TGTGCCACCAGTGCGAATCCGGGACTAGCGGGAACCTTCACAGATACGCAGTATTTT | CATSANPGLAGTFTDTQYF
TRBJ1-1 | . | TRBV19 | . | TGTGCCAGTACGTCGGTGCCATTGCGTGCTTTCTTT | CASTSVPLRAFF
TRBJ2-7 | . | TRBV7-9 | . | TGTGCCAGCAGCTTAGGGGTTCTAGACGAGCAGTACTTC | CASSLGVLDEQYF
TRBJ1-3 | . | TRBV6-2/TRBV6-3 | . | TGTGCCAGCAGTTACTCGGCCGGAAACACCATATATTTT | CASSYSAGNTIYF
TRBJ2-6 | TRBD1 | TRBV24-1 | . | TGTGCCACCAGTGATGCCGGGACAGGGATCGGCGGCTCCTCTCTGGGGGGCAACGTCCTGACTTTC | CATSDAGTGIGGSSLGGNVLTF
TRBJ2-7 | TRBD1 | TRBV6-5 | . | TGTGCCAGCAGAGACAGGGACCGCGAGCAGTACTTC | CASRDRDREQYF
TRBJ2-2 | . | TRBV7-3 | . | TGTGCCAGCAGCTTTCAGGGCCCGTCCGGGGAGCTGTTTTTT | CASSFQGPSGELFF
TRBJ2-1 | . | TRBV2 | . | TGTGCCAGCGTGGAGAGGCGCTCCTACAATGAGCAGTTCTTC | CASVERRSYNEQFF
TRBJ2-5 | . | TRBV7-9 | . | TGTGCCAGCAGCGTAAATCAAGAGACCCAGTACTTC | CASSVNQETQYF
TRBJ1-2 | . | TRBV27 | . | TGTGCCAGCAGTTTACGGCTACAGGGAACAGATAACTATGGCTACACCTTC | CASSLRLQGTDNYGYTF
TRBJ1-3 | . | TRBV3-1/TRBV3-2 | few | TGTGCCAGCAGCCTCTTCACGTGGGGGCGTTCCTCTGGAAACACCATATATTTT | CASSLFTWGRSSGNTIYF
TRBJ2-1 | TRBD2 | TRBV19 | . | TGTGCCAGTAGTATAGGAGGAGCGGGAGGTTACAATGAGCAGTTCTTC | CASSIGGAGGYNEQFF
TRBJ2-2 | . | TRBV28 | few | TGTGCCACAGTGGGACAATACACCGGGGAGCTGTTTTTT | CATVGQYTGELFF
TRBJ1-2 | TRBD1 | TRBV28 | few | TGTGCCAGCAGCACCTCCCCGGACAGGGGGCTGGGTGGCTACACCTTC | CASSTSPDRGLGGYTF
TRBJ1-2 | TRBD1 | TRBV6-5 | . | TGTGCCAGCAGTTACCGGGACAGAACCTCTAACTATGGCTACACCTTC | CASSYRDRTSNYGYTF
TRBJ1-5 | . | TRBV27 | . | TGTGCCAGCAGTCCCCAACCATTCCCCGGCGGGCAGCCCCAGCATTTT | CASSPQPFPGGQPQHF
TRBJ2-4 | TRBD2 | TRBV11-2 | . | TGTGCCAGCAGCTCAGCGGGGACTAGCCCCGAGATAGCCAAAAACATTCAGTACTTC | CASSSAGTSPEIAKNIQYF
TRBJ2-5 | . | TRBV11-3 | . | TGTGCCAGCAGCTTAGGAGGGGGGGGCGAAGAGACCCAGTACTTC | CASSLGGGGEETQYF
TRBJ2-2 | . | TRBV28 | . | TGTGCCAGCAGCCCCCGACTAGTAAACACCGGGGAGCTGTTTTTT | CASSPRLVNTGELFF
TRBJ2-5 | TRBD2 | TRBV27 | . | TGTGCCAGCCACGCACCGGGGGGGACCCAGTACTTC | CASHAPGGTQYF
TRBJ2-4 | TRBD2 | TRBV4-1 | . | TGCGCCAGCAGCCAAGAGATGGGGCTAGCGGGAGGTGGAGCCAAAAACATTCAGTACTTC | CASSQEMGLAGGGAKNIQYF
TRBJ1-1 | TRBD1 | TRBV19 | once | TGTGCCAGTAGTATACAGGGGGTCGGCACTGAAGCTTTCTTT | CASSIQGVGTEAFF
TRBJ1-5 | . | TRBV28 | . | TGTGCCAGCAGTCCAAACCCGGGGGCCCAGCATTTT | CASSPNPGAQHF
TRBJ2-1 | TRBD1 | TRBV29-1 | . | TGCAGCGTCGCGGGGAGCCCCGGGACAGGGGGCGTTTACAATGAGCAGTTCTTC | CSVAGSPGTGGVYNEQFF
TRBJ1-2 | TRBD1 | TRBV30 | . | TGTGCCTGGAGTGTACAGGGGGTTTCTAGTGGCTACACCTTC | CAWSVQGVSSGYTF